The 29 T cell receptor beta chains reported below all come from one sample, sequenced in a study of T cell responses to AZD1222 COVID-19 vaccine. The data were produced by immunoSEQ multiplex PCR, yet TCRdb's version contains in-frame clones alone and is incomplete. The profile shows some 130,000 clones, approximately 90% of them singletons. The sample was peripheral blood, taken on day 0 of AZD1222 vaccination. The receptor set was obtained from an adult in good health.

This clone was recorded once. This sequence joins TRBV5-6 and TRBJ1-2; TRBD1 might be the D (5 bases). Between the trimmed V and J ends, which lost 0 bases and 8 bases, there was a span of 17 bases. The CDR3 length is 15 residues. Germline V gives CDR1 SGHDT, CDR2 YYEEEE. The CDR3 DNA is TGTGCCAGCAGCTTGGAGCTCAGGGTTGAAGGAGGCTACACCTTC. This codes for CASSLELRVEGGYTF. Looking up the rest from reference TRBV5-6 and TRBJ1-2 gives the full variable domain: DAGVTQSPTHLIKTRGQQVTLRCSPKSGHDTVSWYQQALGQGPQFIFQYYEEEERQRGNFPDRFSGHQFPNYSSELNVNALLLGDSALYLCASSLELRVEGGYTFGSGTRLTVV.

The chain joins TRBV30 to TRBJ2-3; 9 bases are shared with TRBD2. Germline V gives CDR1 GTSNPN, CDR2 SVGIG (reference sequence). The CDR3 is 14 amino acids. The junction had 10 bases not matched to a gene; V was cut back by 4 bases and J by 8 bases. The CDR3 here is CAWNSGTSYVTQYF. CDR3 bases: TGTGCCTGGAATTCCGGGACTAGCTATGTTACGCAGTATTTT.

The CDR3 loop is CSAGGDRGNEQYF. Written as DNA, the CDR3 is TGCAGCGCCGGAGGGGACAGGGGCAACGAGCAGTACTTC. The gene calls are TRBV29-1 and TRBJ2-7; TRBD1 agrees at 10 bases. The germline CDR1 and CDR2 sequences are SQVTM and ANQGSEA. J gave up 5 bases and V 7 bases, and 8 bases lay outside the gene matches. There are 13 residues in the CDR3.

The chain joins TRBV19 to TRBJ1-2, with no clear D. Looked up from germline, CDR1 is LNHDA and CDR2 is SQIVND (reference sequence). The CDR3 totals 13 residues. V shed 4 bases and J shed 4 bases, with 10 bases lying between them. CDR3 DNA: TGTGCCAGTAGTAACCAATGGATCTATGGCTACACCTTC. It codes for CASSNQWIYGYTF.

This rearrangement joins TRBV2 to TRBJ1-2, with 11 bases aligning to TRBD1. This CDR3 has 14 residues. In germline, CDR1 is SNHLY, CDR2 FYNNEI. V trimming: 8 bases; J trimming: 8 bases; junction bases outside the gene matches: 10. In DNA, the CDR3 is TGTGCCAGCTCGGTGGACAGGGGGCGCGACGGCTACACCTTC. This codes for CASSVDRGRDGYTF. Based on the CDR3 plus reference TRBV2 and TRBJ1-2, the full variable domain is EPEVTQTPSHQVTQMGQEVILRCVPISNHLYFYWYRQILGQKVEFLVSFYNNEISEKSEIFDDQFSVERPDGSNFTLKIRSTKLEDSAMYFCASSVDRGRDGYTFGSGTRLTVV.

The genes are TRBV19 and TRBJ1-5; no definite D call. Germline values: CDR1 LNHDA, CDR2 SQIVND (reference sequence). The CDR3 is 15 residues long. V lost 3 bases, J lost 5 bases, and 14 bases lay in between. The CDR3 region is CASSIRPAGDQPQHF. CDR3 coding DNA: TGTGCCAGTAGTATCCGACCAGCTGGGGATCAGCCCCAGCATTTT.

This chain joins TRBV6-2 or TRBV6-3 and TRBJ1-1; the match to TRBD1 covers 8 bases. The CDR3 has 13 amino acids. Germline V gene lookup returns CDR1 MNHEY and CDR2 SVGEGT. J gave up 4 bases and V 6 bases, and 4 bases lay outside the gene matches. In DNA form, the CDR3 reads TGTGCCAGCAGCCACAGGGGGAGCACTGAAGCTTTCTTT. This sequence encodes CASSHRGSTEAFF.

The count of this clone is one. The chain joins TRBV10-3 to TRBJ1-1, with 7 bases matching TRBD1. Germline V gene data show CDR1 as ENHRY and CDR2 as SYGVKD. CDR3 length equals 15 residues. V was pared by 0 bases and J by 7 bases, with 8 bases of the junction left unmatched. The CDR3 DNA sequence: TGTGCCATCAGTGAGTCGGGCAGGGGGAAGGGTGAAGCTTTCTTT. The encoded protein is CAISESGRGKGEAFF.

This chain joins TRBV7-9 and TRBJ1-1; D not resolved. V was trimmed by 5 bases and J by 4 bases, leaving 14 bases between them. The CDR3 loop spans 14 amino acids. Looked up from germline, CDR1 is SEHNR and CDR2 is FQNEAQ (reference sequence). The CDR3 is CASSPDVGRTEAFF. The CDR3 DNA is TGTGCCAGCAGCCCCGACGTTGGACGCACTGAAGCTTTCTTT.

This clone is a singleton in its sample. The chain employs TRBV5-1 and TRBJ2-5, with 7 bases aligning to TRBD2. Germline lookup yields CDR1 SGHRS and CDR2 YFSETQ. V lost 5 bases, J lost 3 bases, and 7 bases stayed unmatched. CDR3 length: 14 amino acids. CDR3 residues: CASRSGTTKETQYF. The CDR3, as DNA: TGCGCCAGCAGGTCCGGGACTACCAAAGAGACCCAGTACTTC.

In nucleotides, the CDR3 is TGTGCCAGCGCCTTCCAGGGACCCCATTCACCCCTCCACTTT. It yields the protein CASAFQGPHSPLHF. This chain uses TRBV7-9 with TRBJ1-6; D may be TRBD1 (5 bases). Trimming removed 8 bases from V and 8 bases from J, with 16 bases in between. Germline assignment: CDR1 SEHNR and CDR2 FQNEAQ (reference sequence). The CDR3 has 14 amino acids.

The J gene is TRBJ2-5, the V gene TRBV15, with D tentatively TRBD2 (6 bases). The CDR3 spans 15 residues. The germline V and J ends were trimmed by 5 bases and 4 bases, with 17 bases remaining between them. Germline CDR1 reads LNHNV; CDR2 reads YYDKDF (reference sequence). The CDR3: CATSPSGGRGETQYF. The CDR3 DNA follows: TGTGCCACCAGCCCCTCAGGAGGGAGAGGAGAGACCCAGTACTTC.

V usage is TRBV19 and J usage is TRBJ2-5; D is undetermined. CDR3 length: 13 residues. Trimming removed 1 base from V and 2 bases from J, with 5 bases in between. Germline V gene sequence: CDR1 LNHDA, CDR2 SQIVND (reference sequence). The CDR3 bases are TGTGCCAGTAGTATAGCCCTACAAGAGACCCAGTACTTC. The encoded protein is CASSIALQETQYF.

The chain links TRBV24-1 to TRBJ1-1; D gene uncertain. V was shortened by 4 bases and J by 5 bases, with 10 bases between the two germline ends. There are 13 residues in the CDR3. CDR1 KGHDR and CDR2 SFDVKD come from the germline V gene. CDR3 amino acids: CATSDPMRTEAFF. The CDR3 DNA sequence: TGTGCCACCAGTGACCCGATGAGGACTGAAGCTTTCTTT.

The J gene is TRBJ1-2, the V gene TRBV7-2, with unresolved D. V was pared by 1 base and J by 7 bases, with 7 bases between. This CDR3 has 12 residues. Germline values: CDR1 SGHTA, CDR2 FQGNSA. CDR3 sequence (DNA): TGTGCCAGCAGCTTAGGACATACTGGCTACACCTTC. It codes for CASSLGHTGYTF.

The CDR3, as DNA: TGCGCCAGCAGCCAAGATTGGGAACTACGGTACAATGAGCAGTTCTTC. Its protein is CASSQDWELRYNEQFF. The V gene is TRBV4-3, the J gene TRBJ2-1; D remains ambiguous. Trimming removed 0 bases from V and 4 bases from J, with 13 bases in between. CDR1 is LGHNA and CDR2 is YSLEER in the germline V gene. This CDR3 is built from 16 residues.

The V and J genes are TRBV9 and TRBJ2-5, with D possibly being TRBD2 (6 bases). The length of the CDR3 is 14 residues. V lost 0 bases, J lost 5 bases, and 11 bases lay in between. The germline CDR1 and CDR2 sequences are SGDLS and YYNGEE. In DNA, the CDR3 is TGTGCCAGCAGCGTAGGAGGCGGAGGGGAGACCCAGTACTTC. This encodes CASSVGGGGETQYF.

The chain couples TRBV7-9 to TRBJ1-2; no firm D call. Trimming took 2 bases from V and 9 from J, leaving 10 bases between them. Germline loops: CDR1 SEHNR, CDR2 FQNEAQ (reference sequence). The CDR3 length is 12 residues. In DNA, the CDR3 is TGTGCCAGCAGCTTAAGCGAAGAACGCTACACCTTC. As protein: CASSLSEERYTF.

The chain recombines TRBV6-2 or TRBV6-3 with TRBJ2-7; TRBD2 is a possible D gene (6 bases). V was trimmed by 3 bases and J by 5 bases, leaving 14 bases between them. The CDR3 loop spans 14 amino acids. The germline V gene encodes CDR1 MNHEY and CDR2 SVGEGT. The CDR3 DNA follows: TGTGCCAGCAGTTATACCGCACGGGGGAACGAGCAGTACTTC. Protein: CASSYTARGNEQYF.

The chain uses TRBV7-9 and TRBJ1-6; D is unclear. Germline V lookup: CDR1 SEHNR, CDR2 FQNEAQ (reference sequence). V was trimmed by 5 bases and J by 12 bases, leaving 8 bases between them. This CDR3 is 11 amino acids long. CDR3 coding DNA: TGTGCCAGCAGCCGTCTGGGACCCCTCCACTTT. It encodes CASSRLGPLHF.

The chain uses TRBV14 and TRBJ1-2, with D perhaps matching TRBD1 (6 bases). Trimming pared 0 bases from V and 6 bases from J, leaving 14 bases between. The CDR3 has 15 residues. Germline loops: CDR1 SGHDN, CDR2 FVKESK. CDR3 sequence reads: CASSQDTTGWDGYTF. For the CDR3, the DNA is TGTGCCAGCAGCCAAGATACCACAGGGTGGGATGGCTACACCTTC.

This chain joins TRBV11-3 and TRBJ2-4; D is unclear. Trimming took 0 bases from V and 8 from J, leaving 8 bases between them. This CDR3 is built from 13 residues. Germline lookup yields CDR1 SGHNT and CDR2 YENEEA. CDR3 residues: CASSLDPFDIQYF. CDR3 bases: TGTGCCAGCAGCTTAGACCCTTTTGACATTCAGTACTTC.

About this clone itself: The junction and the germline gene differ at one end; a read error may be behind it. The genes are TRBV2 and TRBJ2-7; D may be TRBD1 (5 bases). The germline V gene has CDR1 SNHLY and CDR2 FYNNEI. The CDR3 is 14 residues long. This CDR3 reads CASIENQGFYEQYF. The CDR3 coding sequence is TGTGCCAGCATTGAAAATCAGGGATTCTACGAGCAGTACTTC.

This clone was seen a single time. The chain combines TRBV10-1 with TRBJ2-7; D might be TRBD1 (6 bases). From germline, CDR1 is WNHNN and CDR2 SYGVQD (reference sequence). The CDR3 loop spans 19 amino acids. Trimming stripped 4 bases from V and 5 bases from J, with 30 bases between. CDR3 residues: CASSAARDTRPPGSNEQYF. In nucleotides, the CDR3 is TGCGCCAGCAGTGCGGCACGGGACACGAGACCACCGGGTTCGAACGAGCAGTACTTC.

The DNA for the CDR3 is TGTGCCAGCATGCGGGGGGTAAGTCAGCCCCAGCATTTT. It specifies CASMRGVSQPQHF. The chain has TRBV2 and TRBJ1-5, with a possible D match to TRBD1 (5 bases). The CDR3 has 13 residues. The germline gives CDR1 SNHLY, CDR2 FYNNEI. Trimming left V 7 bases short and J 6 bases short, with 13 bases between.

The chain carries TRBV24-1 and TRBJ2-2, with 12 bases matching TRBD2. Germline V lookup: CDR1 KGHDR, CDR2 SFDVKD. This CDR3 has 19 amino acids. The J segment lost 1 base and the V segment lost 4 bases, leaving 9 bases of the junction unmatched. The CDR3 sequence is CATSDLDGLAGRNTGELFF. DNA of the CDR3: TGTGCCACCAGTGACTTGGATGGACTAGCGGGGAGGAACACCGGGGAGCTGTTTTTT.

V usage is TRBV18 and J usage is TRBJ2-3; 8 bases align to TRBD2. CDR1 and CDR2 from the germline V gene are KGHSH and LQKENI. After removal of 3 bases from V and 0 bases from J, the junction contained 2 bases not matched to a gene. The CDR3 sequence is 15 residues long. The CDR3 region is CASSPLAGSTDTQYF. The CDR3 coding sequence is TGTGCCAGCTCACCCCTAGCGGGTAGCACAGATACGCAGTATTTT.

The chain is built from TRBV7-2 and TRBJ2-7; no clear D. The CDR3 sequence is 11 residues long. Germline values: CDR1 SGHTA, CDR2 FQGNSA. V was clipped by 7 bases and J by 2 bases, with 6 bases between them. The CDR3 nucleotides read TGTGCCAGCACCCCCGCCTACGAGCAGTACTTC. This gives the protein CASTPAYEQYF.

The rearrangement joins TRBV2 to TRBJ2-5, with TRBD1 matching over 7 bases. Germline V gene lookup returns CDR1 SNHLY and CDR2 FYNNEI. Germline trimming cut 5 bases from V and 4 bases from J; bases unmatched to any gene: 22. The CDR3 extends over 19 amino acids. The CDR3 DNA follows: TGTGCCAGCAGTCCCCGGCAGGGGGATGTGTGGCGTGGGACAGAGACCCAGTACTTC. Amino acids: CASSPRQGDVWRGTETQYF.